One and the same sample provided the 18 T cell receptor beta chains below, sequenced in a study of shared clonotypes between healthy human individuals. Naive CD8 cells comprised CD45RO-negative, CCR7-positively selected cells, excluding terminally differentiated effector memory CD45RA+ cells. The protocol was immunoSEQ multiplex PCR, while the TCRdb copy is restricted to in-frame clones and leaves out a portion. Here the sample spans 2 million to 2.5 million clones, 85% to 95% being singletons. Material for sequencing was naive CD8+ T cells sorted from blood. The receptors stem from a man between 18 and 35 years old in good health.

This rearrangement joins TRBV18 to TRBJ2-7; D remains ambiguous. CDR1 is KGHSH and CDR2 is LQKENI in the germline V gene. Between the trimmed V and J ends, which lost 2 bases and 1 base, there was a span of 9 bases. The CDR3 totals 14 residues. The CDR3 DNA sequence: TGTGCCAGCTCACCAGAAAGAGGATCCTACGAGCAGTACTTC. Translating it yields CASSPERGSYEQYF.

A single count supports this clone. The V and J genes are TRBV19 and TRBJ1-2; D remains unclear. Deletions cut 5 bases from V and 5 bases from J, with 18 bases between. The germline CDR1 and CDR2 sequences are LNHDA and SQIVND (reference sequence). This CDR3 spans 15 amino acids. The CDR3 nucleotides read TGTGCCAGTAGTTTCCGGTACTCTCCTACATATGGCTACACCTTC. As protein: CASSFRYSPTYGYTF.

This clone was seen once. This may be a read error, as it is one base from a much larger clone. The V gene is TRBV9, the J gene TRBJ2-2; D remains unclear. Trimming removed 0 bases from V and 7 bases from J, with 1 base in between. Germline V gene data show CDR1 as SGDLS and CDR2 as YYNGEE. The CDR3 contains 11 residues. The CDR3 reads CASSVDGELFF. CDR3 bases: TGTGCCAGCAGCGTAGACGGGGAGCTGTTTTTT.

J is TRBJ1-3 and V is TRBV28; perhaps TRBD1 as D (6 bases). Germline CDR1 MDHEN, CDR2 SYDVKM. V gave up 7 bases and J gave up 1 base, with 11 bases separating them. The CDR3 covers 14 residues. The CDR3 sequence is CASTLGGSGNTIYF. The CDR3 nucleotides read TGTGCCAGCACCCTAGGGGGATCTGGAAACACCATATATTTT.

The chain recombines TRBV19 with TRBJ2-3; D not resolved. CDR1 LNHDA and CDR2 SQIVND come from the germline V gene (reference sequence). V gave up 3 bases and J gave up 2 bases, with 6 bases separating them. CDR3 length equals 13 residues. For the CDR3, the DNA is TGTGCCAGTAGTATGGACCTCACAGATACGCAGTATTTT. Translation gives CASSMDLTDTQYF.

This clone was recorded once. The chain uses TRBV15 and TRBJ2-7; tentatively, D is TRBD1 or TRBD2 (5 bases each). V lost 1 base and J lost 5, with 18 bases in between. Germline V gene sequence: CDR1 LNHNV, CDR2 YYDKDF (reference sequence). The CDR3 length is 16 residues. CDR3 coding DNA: TGTGCCACCAGCAGAGCGAGGGGCTACCCTTTAGACGAGCAGTACTTC. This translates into CATSRARGYPLDEQYF.

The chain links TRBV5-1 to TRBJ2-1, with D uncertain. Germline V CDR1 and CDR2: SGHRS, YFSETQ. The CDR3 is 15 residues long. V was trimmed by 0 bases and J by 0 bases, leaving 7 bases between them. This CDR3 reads CASSLGRSSYNEQFF. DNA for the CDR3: TGCGCCAGCAGCTTGGGGCGGAGCTCCTACAATGAGCAGTTCTTC.

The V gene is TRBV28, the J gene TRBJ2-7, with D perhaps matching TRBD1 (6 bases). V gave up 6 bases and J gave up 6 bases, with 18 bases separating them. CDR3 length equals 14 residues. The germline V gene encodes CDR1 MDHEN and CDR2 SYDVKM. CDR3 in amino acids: CASRTRTAFFEQYF. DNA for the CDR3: TGTGCCAGCAGAACGCGGACAGCCTTCTTCGAGCAGTACTTC.

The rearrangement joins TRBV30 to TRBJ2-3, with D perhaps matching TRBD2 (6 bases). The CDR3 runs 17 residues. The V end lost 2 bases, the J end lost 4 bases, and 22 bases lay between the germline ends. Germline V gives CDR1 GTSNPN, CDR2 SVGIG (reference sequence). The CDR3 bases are TGTGCCTGGAGTCCCGTGGGGGGACTTCGAGGCGCAGATACGCAGTATTTT. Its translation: CAWSPVGGLRGADTQYF.

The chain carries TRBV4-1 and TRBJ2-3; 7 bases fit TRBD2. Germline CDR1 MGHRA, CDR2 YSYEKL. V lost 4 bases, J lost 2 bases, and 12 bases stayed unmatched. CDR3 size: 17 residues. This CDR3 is CASSRTGTTVNTDTQYF. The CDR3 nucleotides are TGCGCCAGCAGCCGGACCGGGACTACGGTAAACACAGATACGCAGTATTTT.

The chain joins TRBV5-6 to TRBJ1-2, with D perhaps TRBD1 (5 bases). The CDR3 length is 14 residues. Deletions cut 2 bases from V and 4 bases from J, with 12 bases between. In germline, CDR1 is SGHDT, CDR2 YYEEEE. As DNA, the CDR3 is TGTGCCAGCAGCTTTCAGACGGGGCTCTATGGCTACACCTTC. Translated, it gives CASSFQTGLYGYTF.

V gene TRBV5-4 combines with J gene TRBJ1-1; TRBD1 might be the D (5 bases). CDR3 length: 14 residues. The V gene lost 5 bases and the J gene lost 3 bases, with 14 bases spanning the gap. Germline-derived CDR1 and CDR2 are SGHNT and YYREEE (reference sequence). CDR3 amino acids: CASRHPGEDTEAFF. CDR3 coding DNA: TGTGCCAGCAGGCACCCGGGGGAAGACACTGAAGCTTTCTTT.

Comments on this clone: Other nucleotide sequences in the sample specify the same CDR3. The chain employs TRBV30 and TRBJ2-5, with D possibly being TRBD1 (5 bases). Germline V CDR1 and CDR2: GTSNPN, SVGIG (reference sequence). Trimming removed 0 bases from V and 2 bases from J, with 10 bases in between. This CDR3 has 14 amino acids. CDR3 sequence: CAWSVGRDQETQYF. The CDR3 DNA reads TGTGCCTGGAGTGTGGGGCGAGATCAAGAGACCCAGTACTTC.

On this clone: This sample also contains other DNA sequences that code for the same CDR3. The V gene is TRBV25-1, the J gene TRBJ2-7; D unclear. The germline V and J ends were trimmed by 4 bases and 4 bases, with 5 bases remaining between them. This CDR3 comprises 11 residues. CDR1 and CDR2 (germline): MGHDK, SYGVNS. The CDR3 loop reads CASSVGYEQYF. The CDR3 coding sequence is TGTGCCAGCAGTGTCGGGTACGAGCAGTACTTC.

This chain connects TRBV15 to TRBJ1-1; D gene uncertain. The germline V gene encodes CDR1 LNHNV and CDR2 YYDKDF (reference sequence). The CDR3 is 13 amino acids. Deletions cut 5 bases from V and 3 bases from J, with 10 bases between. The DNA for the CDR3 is TGTGCCACCAGCCCTCAGTTCTACACTGAAGCTTTCTTT. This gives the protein CATSPQFYTEAFF.

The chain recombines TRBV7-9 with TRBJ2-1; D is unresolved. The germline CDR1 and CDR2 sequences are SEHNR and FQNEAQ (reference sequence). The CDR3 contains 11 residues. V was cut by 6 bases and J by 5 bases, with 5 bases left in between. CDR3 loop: CASRPDNEQFF. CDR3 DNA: TGTGCCAGCAGGCCAGACAATGAGCAGTTCTTC.

CDR3 protein: CSVITGISGNTIYF. The CDR3 DNA reads TGCAGCGTTATAACAGGGATCTCTGGAAACACCATATATTTT. The V call is TRBV29-1, the J call TRBJ1-3; a possible D gene is TRBD1 (6 bases). The germline V gene encodes CDR1 SQVTM and CDR2 ANQGSEA. This CDR3 has 14 amino acids. V was pared by 5 bases and J by 0 bases, with 11 bases between.

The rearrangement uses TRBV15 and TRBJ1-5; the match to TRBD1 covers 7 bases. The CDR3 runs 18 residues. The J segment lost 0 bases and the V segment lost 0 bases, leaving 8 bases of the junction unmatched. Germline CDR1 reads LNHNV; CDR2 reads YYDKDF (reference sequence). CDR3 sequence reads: CATSRDYGTDGSNQPQHF. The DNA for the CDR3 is TGTGCCACCAGCAGAGATTACGGGACAGACGGTAGCAATCAGCCCCAGCATTTT.